This paragraph covers one T cell receptor beta chain sequence. Its matching antigen is unknown. These data come from a study of T cell repertoires and Cas9 in healthy adults. Background on the study: Characterization of SpCas9-reactive CD4 and CD8 T cells covered multi-effector potency, cytotoxicity and lineage. Whole-study results and caveats: In vitro, SpCas9-reactive Tregs were reported to curb effector T cell proliferation and function.

CDR1 MNHEY and CDR2 SMNVEV come from the germline V gene (reference sequence). The CDR3 spans 16 residues. Germline trimming cut 4 bases from V and 0 bases from J; bases unmatched to any gene: 6. Libraries were prepared by immunoSEQ multiplex PCR; TCRdb keeps only in-frame clonotypes and omits some of them. This table holds about 22,000 clones, about 90% found once. Sequenced material: CD4+ effector T cells (CD127+, CD25-, CD137-, CD154-) from PBMCs; culture status not recorded. This TCR derives from a human donor in good health. The J gene is TRBJ2-1, the V gene TRBV27, with 7 nucleotides matching TRBD2. This chain's CDR3 is CASSYGGSSSYNEQFF. The CDR3 DNA follows: TGTGCCAGCAGTTACGGGGGGTCGAGCTCCTACAATGAGCAGTTCTTC.